Sequencing of this T cell receptor beta chain was carried out in a study of graft-versus-host responses after intestinal transplantation. Only in-frame clones appear in the TCRdb table, and some are missing; sequencing was by immunoSEQ multiplex PCR. The sample includes several thousand clones, 30% to 35% of them seen just once. There were some 200,000 CFSE-labeled responder cells plated together with some 200,000 irradiated, violet-dye-labeled stimulator cells. The CDR3 sequence is 15 residues long. Trimming took off 4 bases at V and 2 bases at J, with 13 bases between the two ends. The germline gives CDR1 SGDLS, CDR2 YYNGEE.

The source material was alloreactive CD8+ T cells from a mixed lymphocyte reaction culture, sampled before transplantation. Indicated subset: CFSE-low proliferating T cells sorted from roughly six-day pre-transplant mixed lymphocyte reaction (GvH or HvG direction). This clonotype was sampled from a human patient who was an organ donor for intestinal transplantation. The V call is TRBV9, the J call TRBJ2-1, with TRBD2 as a possible D gene (5 bases). The CDR3 DNA follows: TGTGCCAGCAGCTTTGAGGGTGCTACCTACAATGAGCAGTTCTTC. Protein sequence: CASSFEGATYNEQFF. Looking up the rest from reference TRBV9 and TRBJ2-1 gives the full variable domain: DSGVTQTPKHLITATGQRVTLRCSPRSGDLSVYWYQQSLDQGLQFLIQYYNGEERAKGNILERFSAQQFPDLHSELNLSSLELGDSALYFCASSFEGATYNEQFFGPGTRLTVL.